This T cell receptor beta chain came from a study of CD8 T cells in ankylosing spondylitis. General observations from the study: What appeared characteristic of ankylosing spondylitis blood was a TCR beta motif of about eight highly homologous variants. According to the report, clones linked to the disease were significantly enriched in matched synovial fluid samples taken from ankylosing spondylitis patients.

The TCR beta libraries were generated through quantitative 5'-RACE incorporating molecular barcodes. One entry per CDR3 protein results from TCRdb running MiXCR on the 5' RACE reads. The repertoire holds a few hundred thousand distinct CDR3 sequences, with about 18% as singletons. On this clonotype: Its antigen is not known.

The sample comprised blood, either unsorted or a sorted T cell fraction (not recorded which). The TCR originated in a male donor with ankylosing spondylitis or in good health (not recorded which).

CDR3 amino acids: CATSRVQTSYEQYF. Here the CDR3 DNA reads TGTGCCACCAGCAGAGTCCAGACTTCCTACGAGCAGTACTTC. J is TRBJ2-7 and V is TRBV15; D is unresolved. The V and J ends lost 1 base and 1 base respectively, with 8 bases between them. The CDR3 has 14 amino acids. Germline V CDR1 and CDR2: LNHNV, YYDKDF (reference sequence).